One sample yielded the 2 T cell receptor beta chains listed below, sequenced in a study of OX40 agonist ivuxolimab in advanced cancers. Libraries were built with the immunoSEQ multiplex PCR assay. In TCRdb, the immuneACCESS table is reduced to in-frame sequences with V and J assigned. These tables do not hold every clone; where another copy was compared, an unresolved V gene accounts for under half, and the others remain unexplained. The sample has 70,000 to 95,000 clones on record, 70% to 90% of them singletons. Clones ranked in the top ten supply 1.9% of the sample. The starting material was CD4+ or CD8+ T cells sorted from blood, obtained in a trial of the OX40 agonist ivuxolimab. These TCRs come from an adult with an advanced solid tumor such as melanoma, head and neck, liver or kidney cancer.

CDR3 nucleotide sequence: TGTGCCAGCTCACCACTACGGACAGTTTGGGACGAGCAGTACTTC. As protein: CASSPLRTVWDEQYF. This chain uses TRBV18 with TRBJ2-7; D may be TRBD1 (6 bases). Germline V gives CDR1 KGHSH, CDR2 LQKENI. This CDR3 is built from 15 residues. Deletions cut 1 base from V and 5 bases from J, with 15 bases between.

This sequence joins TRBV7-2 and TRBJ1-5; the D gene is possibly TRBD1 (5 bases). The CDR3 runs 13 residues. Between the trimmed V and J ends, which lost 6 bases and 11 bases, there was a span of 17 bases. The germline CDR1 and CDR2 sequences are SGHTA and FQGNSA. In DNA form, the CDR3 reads TGTGCCAGCAGTCTTGGGGGGGTCAAGGCCCAGCATTTT. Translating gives CASSLGGVKAQHF. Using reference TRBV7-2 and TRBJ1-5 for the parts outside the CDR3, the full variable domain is GAGVSQSPSNKVTEKGKDVELRCDPISGHTALYWYRQSLGQGLEFLIYFQGNSAPDKSGLPSDRFSAERTGGSVSTLTIQRTQQEDSAVYLCASSLGGVKAQHFGDGTRLSIL.